Below, 14 T cell receptor beta chains from the same sample are listed, as sequenced in a study of EBV T-cell therapy then PD-1 blockade in nasopharyngeal carcinoma. These receptors are not linked to any known antigen. Indicated time point: 266 days after commencement of treatment, after nivolumab therapy. Noted treatment: AdE1-LMPpoly-expanded autologous EBV-specific T-cell therapy followed by anti-PD-1 nivolumab. The table came from immunoSEQ multiplex PCR; TCRdb's copy has only in-frame clones and leaves some out. The repertoire holds 20,000 to 25,000 clones, around 84% seen once, with approximately 34% in the top ten. This sample comprised CD8+ T cells from blood, obtained around day 260 from a patient whose treatment included autologous EBV-specific T cells and nivolumab. The receptors here all came from a man aged 35-49 years with nasopharyngeal carcinoma.

The CDR3, as DNA: TGTGCCAGCTCTCCAGAGGTATACGAGCAGTACTTC. The encoded protein is CASSPEVYEQYF. The V gene is TRBV12-3 or TRBV12-4, the J gene TRBJ2-7; D is unresolved. The CDR3 covers 12 residues. The ends were cut back, 8 bases at V and 4 bases at J, with 12 bases in the middle.

The chain carries TRBV7-3 and TRBJ2-2; D is perhaps TRBD1 (5 bases). Germline V gene lookup returns CDR1 SGHTA and CDR2 FQGTGA. CDR3 size: 14 residues. V dropped 5 bases and J dropped 6 bases, with 13 bases sitting between them. Written as DNA, the CDR3 is TGTGCCAGCAGCGACCAGGGTACTCCCGGGGAGCTGTTTTTT. It translates to CASSDQGTPGELFF.

The CDR3 loop reads CASSLFQAGNQPQHF. CDR3 sequence (DNA): TGTGCCAGCAGCTTGTTTCAGGCCGGCAATCAGCCCCAGCATTTT. The chain employs TRBV5-6 and TRBJ1-5; D is unclear. Germline V lookup: CDR1 SGHDT, CDR2 YYEEEE. This CDR3 has 15 residues. The V end was cut by 1 base, the J end by 2 bases, with 10 bases between.

V and J are TRBV6-4 and TRBJ2-3; a possible D gene is TRBD1 (6 bases). V shed 4 bases and J shed 1 base, with 6 bases lying between them. The CDR3 sequence is 13 residues long. Germline V gene lookup returns CDR1 MRHNA and CDR2 SNTAGT. The CDR3 sequence: CASSAGGTDTQYF. The CDR3 DNA is TGTGCCAGCAGTGCAGGGGGCACAGATACGCAGTATTTT.

The V and J genes are TRBV24-1 and TRBJ1-1; no definite D call. In germline, CDR1 is KGHDR, CDR2 SFDVKD. Trimming took off 7 bases at V and 0 bases at J, with 11 bases between the two ends. The CDR3 length is 14 residues. This chain's CDR3 is CATRDGRLNTEAFF. CDR3 bases: TGTGCCACCAGAGATGGACGGCTGAACACTGAAGCTTTCTTT.

The chain has TRBV2 and TRBJ2-3; D is possibly TRBD1 or TRBD2 (6 bases each). V lost 6 bases and J lost 6, with 16 bases in between. The CDR3 loop spans 14 amino acids. CDR1 SNHLY and CDR2 FYNNEI come from the germline V gene. The CDR3 region has the DNA TGTGCCAGCAGGGATTTCCCGGGGGCGGATACGCAGTATTTT. Translation gives CASRDFPGADTQYF.

The genes are TRBV6-4 and TRBJ2-2; TRBD1 agrees at 10 bases. Looked up from germline, CDR1 is MRHNA and CDR2 is SNTAGT. The CDR3 consists of 15 residues. The trim removed 3 bases at V and 3 bases at J, leaving 1 base unmatched. The CDR3 DNA is TGTGCCAGCAGTGAAGGGACAGGGGACACCGGGGAGCTGTTTTTT. Its protein is CASSEGTGDTGELFF.

This clone qualifies as medium-sized. This chain connects TRBV7-9 to TRBJ2-6; D is ambiguous. Trimming shortened V by 0 bases and J by 0 bases, and 15 bases separated the two germline ends. The CDR3 loop spans 19 amino acids. The germline V gene has CDR1 SEHNR and CDR2 FQNEAQ (reference sequence). The CDR3 loop is CASSLAVQIFRSGANVLTF. CDR3 nucleotides: TGTGCCAGCAGCTTAGCGGTACAAATATTTCGCTCTGGGGCCAACGTCCTGACTTTC.

J is TRBJ2-2 and V is TRBV30; tentative D call: TRBD2 (5 bases). CDR3 length equals 14 residues. Trimming took 0 bases from V and 7 from J, leaving 12 bases between them. In germline, CDR1 is GTSNPN, CDR2 SVGIG (reference sequence). This chain's CDR3 is CAWSVPGCRGELFF. Written as DNA, the CDR3 is TGTGCCTGGAGTGTACCGGGGTGTCGCGGGGAGCTGTTTTTT.

The chain recombines TRBV7-9 with TRBJ1-1; a weak D match, TRBD1 (5 bases). Germline assignment: CDR1 SEHNR and CDR2 FQNEAQ (reference sequence). CDR3 length equals 13 residues. Trimming removed 4 bases at V and 4 bases at J, with 10 bases between. In DNA, the CDR3 is TGTGCCAGCAGCTCGGGACGGATCACTGAAGCTTTCTTT. This codes for CASSSGRITEAFF.

This clone has more than one count but fewer than ten. This chain links TRBV4-3 with TRBJ1-1; TRBD1 matches at 8 bases. With 2 bases clipped from V and 1 base from J, the junction kept 3 bases outside the gene matches. Germline-derived CDR1 and CDR2 are LGHNA and YSLEER. The length of the CDR3 is 15 residues. The CDR3 nucleotides are TGCGCCAGCAGCCAAACGGACAGGGAGAACACTGAAGCTTTCTTT. It specifies CASSQTDRENTEAFF.

This clone was seen only once. In DNA, the CDR3 is TGTGCCAGCATCACCAGAGGGGCAAGCACAGATACGCAGTATTTT. Translating it yields CASITRGASTDTQYF. V usage is TRBV13 and J usage is TRBJ2-3; TRBD1 or TRBD2 may be the D gene (5 bases each). From germline, CDR1 is PRHDT and CDR2 FYEKMQ (reference sequence). This CDR3 has 15 residues. V was trimmed by 7 bases and J by 0 bases, leaving 14 bases between them.

This clone came up a few times. The chain is built from TRBV27 and TRBJ1-6; D gene uncertain. The CDR3 length is 13 residues. V was cut by 4 bases and J by 7 bases, with 8 bases left in between. The germline CDR1 and CDR2 sequences are MNHEY and SMNVEV (reference sequence). CDR3 residues: CASSWDLNSPLHF. In nucleotides, the CDR3 is TGTGCCAGCAGTTGGGATTTAAATTCACCCCTCCACTTT.

In nucleotides, the CDR3 is TGTGCCAGCAGTTTAATAGAGGATGAAAAACTGTTTTTT. It specifies CASSLIEDEKLFF. The rearrangement joins TRBV12-3 or TRBV12-4 to TRBJ1-4; D gene ambiguous. The CDR3 is 13 residues long. V lost 2 bases and J 6 bases, leaving 7 bases between the germline ends.